This entry describes one TCR beta chain. This entry belongs to a study of blood T cell repertoires in COVID-19. Study-wide background: There were acute and convalescent COVID-19 samples, and they came from the United States, Italy and Spain.

The repertoire was sequenced with immunoSEQ multiplex PCR; TCRdb's copy has only in-frame clones and lacks some. The data show approximately 350,000 clones, less than 90% seen once. The length of the CDR3 is 15 residues. V lost 0 bases, J lost 4 bases, and 15 bases lay in between. Germline values: CDR1 GTSNPN, CDR2 SVGIG (reference sequence). The sample taken for sequencing was peripheral blood. The chain combines TRBV30 with TRBJ1-1; D possibly corresponds to TRBD1 (5 bases). This clonotype originated in a woman in her fifties or sixties with COVID-19, enrolled during active disease. The CDR3 here is CAWSVRRRGGTEAFF. CDR3 bases: TGTGCCTGGAGTGTACGTCGTCGGGGGGGCACTGAAGCTTTCTTT. The variable domain in full, completed from reference TRBV30 and TRBJ1-1, reads SQTIHQWPATLVQPVGSPLSLECTVEGTSNPNLYWYRQAAGRGLQLLFYSVGIGQISSEVPQNLSASRPQDRQFILSSKKLLLSDSGFYLCAWSVRRRGGTEAFFGQGTRLTVV.